This passage covers 8 T cell receptor beta chains from one sample sequenced in a study of shared clonotypes between healthy human individuals. Here immunoSEQ multiplex PCR was the method, and the copy in TCRdb shows in-frame clones only, minus some. The table includes 1.4 million to 1.5 million clones, 96% detected once. Sequences were obtained from naive CD4+ T cells sorted from blood. Indicated subset: CD45RA+ positively selected. The receptors stem from a man aged 25 to 40 in good health.

The chain uses TRBV7-9 and TRBJ2-1; 9 bases align to TRBD2. Germline V gives CDR1 SEHNR, CDR2 FQNEAQ (reference sequence). This CDR3 region has 15 residues. J lost 3 bases, V lost 7 bases, and 7 bases had no gene match. The DNA for the CDR3 is TGTGCCAGCAACCCCCTAGCGGGACTCTACAATGAGCAGTTCTTC. The encoded protein is CASNPLAGLYNEQFF.

The chain links TRBV27 to TRBJ2-6, with D uncertain. The CDR3 is 16 residues long. Trimming removed 1 base at V and 1 base at J, with 8 bases between. Germline V gene data show CDR1 as MNHEY and CDR2 as SMNVEV (reference sequence). CDR3 sequence reads: CASSLYLGSGANVLTF. The CDR3 region has the DNA TGTGCCAGCAGTTTATATCTTGGGTCTGGGGCCAACGTCCTGACTTTC.

The CDR3 DNA is TGTGCCAGCAGCTTGTTGATCCAGGGAGGAAGTTACGAGCAGTACTTC. Its translation is CASSLLIQGGSYEQYF. This chain links TRBV5-5 with TRBJ2-7; D is perhaps TRBD2 (6 bases). Trimming took off 1 base at V and 4 bases at J, with 18 bases between the two ends. In germline, CDR1 is SGHKS, CDR2 YYEKEE (reference sequence). There are 16 residues in the CDR3. Complete variable domain (other parts from reference TRBV5-5 and TRBJ2-7): DAGVTQSPTHLIKTRGQQVTLRCSPISGHKSVSWYQQVLGQGPQFIFQYYEKEERGRGNFPDRFSARQFPNYSSELNVNALLLGDSALYLCASSLLIQGGSYEQYFGPGTRLTVT.

The rearrangement joins TRBV28 to TRBJ2-4; 7 bases agree with TRBD2. CDR3 length: 15 amino acids. J was trimmed by 6 bases and V by 3 bases; bases with no gene match: 8. CDR1 and CDR2 (germline): MDHEN, SYDVKM. In nucleotides, the CDR3 is TGTGCCAGCAGTTTTTCGGCGGGAGCTGGAAACATTCAGTACTTC. It specifies CASSFSAGAGNIQYF.

CDR3 in amino acids: CASSPAGGRAKETQYF. In DNA, the CDR3 is TGTGCCAGCAGCCCTGCGGGCGGGAGGGCCAAGGAGACCCAGTACTTC. The rearrangement uses TRBV9 and TRBJ2-5; 9 nucleotides line up with TRBD2. With V trimmed by 4 bases and J by 5 bases, 12 bases remained unmatched. Germline assignment: CDR1 SGDLS and CDR2 YYNGEE. The CDR3 has 16 residues.

V and J are TRBV7-9 and TRBJ1-1; D might be TRBD1 (6 bases). Trimming left V 2 bases short and J 6 bases short, with 13 bases between. The CDR3 is made up of 14 amino acids. In germline, CDR1 is SEHNR, CDR2 FQNEAQ (reference sequence). The CDR3 DNA reads as TGTGCCAGCAGCTTAATAGGGGGGAGGGCTGAAGCTTTCTTT. Its translation is CASSLIGGRAEAFF.

The genes are TRBV28 and TRBJ2-1; D remains unclear. Trimming took 5 bases from V and 4 from J, leaving 15 bases between them. The germline CDR1 and CDR2 sequences are MDHEN and SYDVKM. The CDR3 has 15 amino acids. The CDR3 DNA sequence: TGTGCCAGCAGTGGCCAAGGAAGGGATTACAATGAGCAGTTCTTC. It specifies CASSGQGRDYNEQFF. Full variable domain (remainder filled in from reference TRBV28 and TRBJ2-1): DVKVTQSSRYLVKRTGEKVFLECVQDMDHENMFWYRQDPGLGLRLIYFSYDVKMKEKGDIPEGYSVSREKKERFSLILESASTNQTSMYLCASSGQGRDYNEQFFGPGTRLTVL.

This chain connects TRBV27 to TRBJ2-7, with 7 bases aligning to TRBD2. The junction had 18 bases not matched to a gene; V was cut back by 4 bases and J by 6 bases. The germline gives CDR1 MNHEY, CDR2 SMNVEV (reference sequence). The CDR3 loop spans 17 amino acids. CDR3 in amino acids: CASSSYTSAEVNGEQYF. The DNA of the CDR3 is TGTGCCAGCAGTTCCTACACTAGCGCCGAGGTTAATGGCGAGCAGTACTTC.